Listed here are 18 T cell receptor beta chains from one sample, sequenced in a study of low-dose radiotherapy and immunotherapy resistance in tumors. Both TCRalpha and TCRbeta chains were reverse transcribed with V-gene-specific primers. With a constant-region primer and a V-primer adapter, TCRs were subjected to roughly 20 PCR cycles of amplification. TCRdb re-called the reads through MiXCR, storing one row per CDR3 protein. The sample consists of approximately 91,000 distinct CDR3 sequences, 20% of them appearing once. Noted time point: after trial treatment. Regarding treatment: LDRT plus nivolumab, ipilimumab, low-dose cyclophosphamide and aspirin (RACIN trial). The specimen was PBMCs, collected after low-dose radiotherapy plus immunotherapy. The receptors come from a female donor with ovarian cancer.

The chain has TRBV21-1 and TRBJ2-5. TRBV21-1 is recorded as a pseudogene. The length of the CDR3 is 13 residues. The CDR3: CASSKWRSGTQYF. CDR3 DNA sequence: TGTGCCAGCAGCAAATGGCGGTCCGGGACCCAGTACTTC.

The table lists this clonotype with many counts. The chain carries TRBV20-1 and TRBJ2-1; 8 nucleotides line up with TRBD2. The V gene end was trimmed by 2 bases and the J gene end by 4 bases; junction bases not matched to a gene: 10. Germline CDR1 and CDR2: DFQATT and SNEGSKA (reference sequence). This CDR3 has 16 amino acids. The CDR3 loop is CSARLGGPGGYNEQFF. The CDR3 DNA reads as TGCAGTGCTAGACTGGGGGGACCGGGAGGGTACAATGAGCAGTTCTTC.

V and J are TRBV12-3 or TRBV12-4 and TRBJ2-7; D unresolved. CDR3 size: 13 residues. Deletions cut 2 bases from V and 6 bases from J, with 11 bases between. The CDR3 is CASSLPGQSEQYF. DNA of the CDR3: TGTGCCAGCAGTTTACCCGGGCAATCCGAGCAGTACTTC.

This clonotype was detected ten times or more. V gene TRBV6-5 combines with J gene TRBJ1-3, with D tentatively TRBD1 (6 bases). The CDR3 is 17 amino acids. V gave up 2 bases and J gave up 0 bases, with 14 bases separating them. Germline CDR1 and CDR2: MNHEY and SVGAGI. The CDR3 sequence is CASSYPGHGGSGNTIYF. The CDR3 coding sequence is TGTGCCAGCAGTTACCCGGGACACGGAGGCTCTGGAAACACCATATATTTT.

This clonotype was found many times. CDR3 bases: TGTGCCAGCAGTGAAGCGAGGCAGGCCACTGGAAACACCATATATTTT. Protein product: CASSEARQATGNTIYF. The chain carries TRBV2 and TRBJ1-3; D ambiguous. The CDR3 loop spans 16 amino acids. CDR1 SNHLY and CDR2 FYNNEI come from the germline V gene. Trimming stripped 0 bases from V and 2 bases from J, with 11 bases between.

This clonotype has a handful of counts. The V gene is TRBV30, the J gene TRBJ2-3; maybe TRBD2 (7 bases). V lost 3 bases and J 4 bases, leaving 17 bases between the germline ends. The CDR3 runs to 15 residues. CDR1 and CDR2 (germline): GTSNPN, SVGIG (reference sequence). DNA of the CDR3: TGTGCCTGGAGGCGTGGGGGGGGCGGGCCAGATACGCAGTATTTT. This translates into CAWRRGGGGPDTQYF.

Details on this clonotype: A far more abundant clone sits one base away, making this likely a read error. The gene calls are TRBV27 and TRBJ1-2; 8 bases are shared with TRBD1. The CDR3 is 16 residues long. Per germline, CDR1 MNHEY and CDR2 SMNVEV (reference sequence). The junction had 9 bases not matched to a gene; V was cut back by 5 bases and J by 1 base. Here the CDR3 reads CASSVHGTGDNYGYTF. The DNA of the CDR3 is TGTGCCAGCAGTGTACATGGGACAGGAGATAACTATGGCTACACCTTC.

This clonotype was observed many times. The CDR3 nucleotides read TGTGCCAGCAGCTCGACAGGGGGCAGATATGGCTACACCTTC. Protein product: CASSSTGGRYGYTF. The chain uses TRBV7-2 and TRBJ1-2; 10 bases map to TRBD1. This CDR3 has 14 residues. The J segment lost 5 bases and the V segment lost 4 bases, leaving 4 bases of the junction unmatched. Germline CDR1 reads SGHTA; CDR2 reads FQGNSA.

As regards this clonotype: A much larger clone lies one base from this, so it may be a read error. This chain connects TRBV7-6 to TRBJ2-1; D perhaps matches TRBD1 (5 bases). V was clipped by 4 bases and J by 10 bases, with 11 bases between them. Germline CDR1 SGHVS, CDR2 FNYEAQ. The CDR3 is made up of 12 amino acids. The CDR3 DNA follows: TGTGCCAGCAGCTCACAGGCTTACGAGCAGTTCTTC. Protein sequence: CASSSQAYEQFF.

Ten or more counts support this clonotype. The J gene is TRBJ1-5, the V gene TRBV27; TRBD1 is a possible D gene (6 bases). The CDR3 is 15 amino acids. V gave up 3 bases and J gave up 4 bases, with 13 bases separating them. Germline loops: CDR1 MNHEY, CDR2 SMNVEV (reference sequence). This CDR3 is CASSFSGGENQPQHF. The CDR3 DNA is TGTGCCAGCAGTTTTTCGGGGGGCGAAAATCAGCCCCAGCATTTT.

This clonotype was recorded many times. The CDR3 sequence is CSARLPGGKNIQYF. The CDR3 DNA follows: TGCAGTGCTAGATTGCCAGGTGGAAAAAACATTCAGTACTTC. This chain uses TRBV20-1 with TRBJ2-4, with D unclear. V lost 2 bases and J lost 4, with 12 bases in between. This CDR3 has 14 amino acids. Germline V gene sequence: CDR1 DFQATT, CDR2 SNEGSKA (reference sequence).

The table lists this clonotype with a few counts. The J gene is TRBJ2-5, the V gene TRBV5-6; TRBD2 aligns across 10 bases. The CDR3 has 16 residues. Germline trimming cut 0 bases from V and 5 bases from J; bases unmatched to any gene: 7. The V gene's germline CDR1 is SGHDT and CDR2 YYEEEE. The CDR3 DNA reads as TGTGCCAGCAGCTTGGGGCTAGCGGGAGTCGGGGAGACCCAGTACTTC. This sequence encodes CASSLGLAGVGETQYF.

This clonotype has ten or more counts. The rearrangement joins TRBV6-2 or TRBV6-3 to TRBJ2-1; maybe TRBD1 (6 bases). CDR3 length: 15 amino acids. Germline CDR1 is MNHEY and CDR2 is SVGEGT. The V end lost 5 bases, the J end lost 7 bases, and 18 bases lay between the germline ends. The CDR3 is CASSARTEVRNEQFF. The CDR3 bases are TGTGCCAGCAGTGCCCGGACAGAGGTTAGGAATGAGCAGTTCTTC.

Concerning this clonotype: Only one base separates this from a far larger clonotype, so it likely reflects a read error. The chain has TRBV27 and TRBJ2-5; D perhaps matches TRBD1 (5 bases). This CDR3 has 14 residues. V was trimmed by 5 bases and J by 3 bases, leaving 13 bases between them. CDR1 and CDR2 (germline): MNHEY, SMNVEV (reference sequence). The CDR3 DNA follows: TGTGCCAGCAGTGAAGGGGTATGGGAAGAGACCCAGTACTTC. As protein: CASSEGVWEETQYF.

Concerning this clonotype: No DNA is shown, since the ends of the CDR3 on it are uncertain; the CDR3 is the one TCRdb lists. The chain joins TRBV5-1 to TRBJ2-5; no check of the table's D call, TRBD2, against the DNA was made. Germline loops: CDR1 SGHRS, CDR2 YFSETQ. Ends included, the CDR3 has 24 residues. The CDR3 spells CASTNQTSMYLCASTPGGQETQYF.

This clonotype was observed many times. The rearrangement uses TRBV27 and TRBJ2-1; TRBD1 might be the D (5 bases). Per germline, CDR1 MNHEY and CDR2 SMNVEV (reference sequence). The V and J ends lost 5 bases and 5 bases respectively, with 22 bases between them. The CDR3 covers 17 residues. This CDR3 is CASSLLRQPFFDNEQFF. In nucleotides, the CDR3 is TGTGCCAGCAGTCTCCTCCGACAGCCCTTTTTCGACAATGAGCAGTTCTTC.

This clonotype was detected ten times or more. This chain connects TRBV12-3 or TRBV12-4 to TRBJ2-1, with 12 nucleotides matching TRBD2. This CDR3 contains 14 residues. The V segment lost 6 bases and the J segment 10 bases; nucleotides outside the gene matches: 7. CDR3 region: CASRLAGGPDEQFF. The CDR3 region has the DNA TGTGCCAGCAGGCTAGCGGGGGGGCCCGACGAGCAGTTCTTC.

V is TRBV29-1 and J is TRBJ1-1; D not resolved. V lost 5 bases and J lost 5, with 15 bases in between. Germline CDR1 and CDR2: SQVTM and ANQGSEA. The CDR3 is 13 amino acids. The CDR3 DNA reads as TGCAGCGTTCGGACGGGCGGCGGGACTGAAGCTTTCTTT. This sequence encodes CSVRTGGGTEAFF. The full variable domain, its missing parts supplied by reference TRBV29-1 and TRBJ1-1, is SAVISQKPSRDICQRGTSLTIQCQVDSQVTMMFWYRQQPGQSLTLIATANQGSEATYESGFVIDKFPISRPNLTFSTLTVSNMSPEDSSIYLCSVRTGGGTEAFFGQGTRLTVV.